The rows below give T cell receptor beta chains drawn from one sample of a study of blood T cell repertoires in COVID-19. This table comes from immunoSEQ multiplex PCR, and its TCRdb copy is limited to in-frame clones, with some not included. In the table there are some 220,000 clones, about 78% of which are singletons. The material sequenced was peripheral blood. These receptors all stem from a woman in her 70s with acute or convalescent COVID-19. The CDR3 runs from the conserved cysteine through the conserved F or W. A D gene is named only where the DNA matches it firmly. The listing skips clone size in some rows; elsewhere it reads once, few, many or a size class.

abundance: NA; j_gene: TRBJ1-6; v_gene: TRBV5-8; d_gene: NA; CDR3nt: TGTGCCAGCAGCTCCCCGCGGGGATTCGGTAATTCACCCCTCCACTTT; CDR3aa: CASSSPRGFGNSPLHF
abundance: NA; j_gene: TRBJ1-1; v_gene: TRBV30; d_gene: NA; CDR3nt: TGTGCCTGGAGCTTACAGGGGAACACTGAAGCTTTCTTT; CDR3aa: CAWSLQGNTEAFF
abundance: NA; j_gene: TRBJ2-2; v_gene: TRBV14; d_gene: NA; CDR3nt: TGTGCCAGCAGACCGTCTAGGAGTCTCGACACCGGGGAGCTGTTTTTT; CDR3aa: CASRPSRSLDTGELFF
abundance: NA; j_gene: TRBJ2-3; v_gene: TRBV7-8; d_gene: NA; CDR3nt: TGTGCCAGCAGTGTAAAGAGACTAGATCTAGATACGCAGTATTTT; CDR3aa: CASSVKRLDLDTQYF
abundance: NA; j_gene: TRBJ2-7; v_gene: TRBV21-1; d_gene: NA; CDR3nt: TGTGCCAGCAGCAAAAAGGGTCAGGGACTATCTTCCTACGAGCAGTACTTC; CDR3aa: CASSKKGQGLSSYEQYF
abundance: NA; j_gene: TRBJ1-2; v_gene: TRBV7-8; d_gene: NA; CDR3nt: TGTGCCAGCAGCCCTAGACAAGGGGGTAACTATGGCTACACCTTC; CDR3aa: CASSPRQGGNYGYTF
abundance: NA; j_gene: TRBJ2-1; v_gene: TRBV3-1/TRBV3-2; d_gene: NA; CDR3nt: TGTGCCAGCAGCCAAGGGAGGGGCGGAGCCCATGAGCAGTTCTTC; CDR3aa: CASSQGRGGAHEQFF
abundance: once; j_gene: TRBJ2-3; v_gene: TRBV6-5; d_gene: TRBD2; CDR3nt: TGTGCCAGCAAACTAGCGGTCACAGATACGCAGTATTTT; CDR3aa: CASKLAVTDTQYF
abundance: NA; j_gene: TRBJ2-7; v_gene: TRBV5-8; d_gene: TRBD1; CDR3nt: TGTGCCAGCAATAGACAGGGGGCTTACGAGCAGTACTTC; CDR3aa: CASNRQGAYEQYF
abundance: NA; j_gene: TRBJ2-1; v_gene: TRBV5-1; d_gene: NA; CDR3nt: TGCGCCAGCAGCTTGCAGGCCAGCAACAATGAGCAGTTCTTC; CDR3aa: CASSLQASNNEQFF
abundance: once; j_gene: TRBJ2-2; v_gene: TRBV5-1; d_gene: TRBD2; CDR3nt: TGCGCCAGCAGCTTGCGAGCGGGGGACCCCGGGGAGCTGTTTTTT; CDR3aa: CASSLRAGDPGELFF
abundance: NA; j_gene: TRBJ1-2; v_gene: TRBV5-6; d_gene: NA; CDR3nt: TGTGCCAGCAATCTTCCAGGGGTGGGCTACACCTTC; CDR3aa: CASNLPGVGYTF
abundance: NA; j_gene: TRBJ1-1; v_gene: TRBV5-4; d_gene: TRBD1; CDR3nt: TGTGCCAGCAGCTTCGACAGGGGGCAAACTGAAGCTTTCTTT; CDR3aa: CASSFDRGQTEAFF
abundance: NA; j_gene: TRBJ1-6; v_gene: TRBV25-1; d_gene: TRBD1; CDR3nt: TGTGCCAGCAGTGAATATATGACAGGGGGCGACGATAATTCACCCCTCCACTTT; CDR3aa: CASSEYMTGGDDNSPLHF
abundance: NA; j_gene: TRBJ2-1; v_gene: TRBV10-2; d_gene: TRBD2; CDR3nt: TGCGCCAGCAGCCTCGCCGGGACTAGTTCCTTTGAGCAGTTCTTC; CDR3aa: CASSLAGTSSFEQFF
abundance: NA; j_gene: TRBJ1-2; v_gene: TRBV4-1; d_gene: TRBD1; CDR3nt: TGCGCCAGCAGCCAAGAAGGGACAGGGGATGGCTACACCTTC; CDR3aa: CASSQEGTGDGYTF
abundance: NA; j_gene: TRBJ1-2; v_gene: TRBV6-1; d_gene: TRBD1; CDR3nt: TGTGCCAGCAGTGAAAGGGGGCTCGGCTACACCTTC; CDR3aa: CASSERGLGYTF
abundance: NA; j_gene: TRBJ1-2; v_gene: TRBV25-1; d_gene: NA; CDR3nt: TGTGCCAGCAGTGAAGTGTCAGGGGTACTCTATGGCTACACCTTC; CDR3aa: CASSEVSGVLYGYTF
abundance: NA; j_gene: TRBJ2-3; v_gene: TRBV5-1; d_gene: TRBD2; CDR3nt: TGCGCCAGCAGCCCACGGACTAGCGGGAGGACAGATACGCAGTATTTT; CDR3aa: CASSPRTSGRTDTQYF
abundance: once; j_gene: TRBJ1-6; v_gene: TRBV27; d_gene: TRBD1; CDR3nt: TGTGCCAGCATGGCCAGGGGGCCATCCTATAATTCACCCCTCCACTTT; CDR3aa: CASMARGPSYNSPLHF
abundance: NA; j_gene: TRBJ2-3; v_gene: TRBV24-1; d_gene: NA; CDR3nt: TGTGCCACCAGTGTCGCAGGTGGTACGCAGTATTTT; CDR3aa: CATSVAGGTQYF
abundance: NA; j_gene: TRBJ2-2; v_gene: TRBV9; d_gene: TRBD2; CDR3nt: TGTGCCAGCAGCCCAGGTGGACTAGGGAACACCGGGGAGCTGTTTTTT; CDR3aa: CASSPGGLGNTGELFF
abundance: NA; j_gene: TRBJ2-3; v_gene: TRBV5-1; d_gene: TRBD2; CDR3nt: TGCGCCAGCAGCTTGGGCGCGGGGGAAGATACGCAGTATTTT; CDR3aa: CASSLGAGEDTQYF